This entry lists 18 T cell receptor beta chains sequenced from one sample in a study of cytotoxic CD8 clonotypes in ibrutinib-treated CLL. Data came from immunoSEQ multiplex PCR; TCRdb stores just in-frame clones and leaves some out. Found here are 200,000 to 250,000 clones, 60% to 75% of them singletons; the top ten hold roughly 15%. Material: PBMCs, obtained after 24 months of ibrutinib treatment. All receptors come from a human donor with chronic lymphocytic leukemia.

The chain couples TRBV7-3 to TRBJ2-2; TRBD1 is a possible D gene (5 bases). There are 15 residues in the CDR3. From germline, CDR1 is SGHTA and CDR2 FQGTGA. V gave up 2 bases and J gave up 4 bases, with 11 bases separating them. The CDR3 DNA follows: TGTGCCAGCAGCTTATTCATTGGGGCCACCGGGGAGCTGTTTTTT. Its translation is CASSLFIGATGELFF.

V and J are TRBV7-2 and TRBJ2-7; D may be TRBD1 (5 bases). From germline, CDR1 is SGHTA and CDR2 FQGNSA. The CDR3 loop spans 14 amino acids. Trimming cost V 0 bases and J 5 bases, with 11 bases left between them. The CDR3 region has the DNA TGTGCCAGCAGCTTAGCGCTACAGGTCCACGAGCAGTACTTC. Translated: CASSLALQVHEQYF.

The chain recombines TRBV5-1 with TRBJ1-4, with unresolved D. The germline V gene has CDR1 SGHRS and CDR2 YFSETQ. Trimming removed 1 base at V and 6 bases at J, with 10 bases between. The CDR3 runs 14 residues. CDR3 sequence reads: CASSLNGGDEKLFF. The CDR3 bases are TGCGCCAGCAGCTTGAATGGTGGAGATGAAAAACTGTTTTTT.

The genes are TRBV19 and TRBJ1-4; 8 bases match TRBD1. Germline V lookup: CDR1 LNHDA, CDR2 SQIVND (reference sequence). The CDR3 sequence is 16 residues long. V lost 5 bases, J lost 7 bases, and 12 bases stayed unmatched. The CDR3 here is CASSAPQGARVEKLFF. DNA for the CDR3: TGTGCCAGTAGTGCGCCTCAGGGGGCAAGGGTTGAAAAACTGTTTTTT.

The J gene is TRBJ2-2, the V gene TRBV28, with 9 bases lining up with TRBD1. V dropped 6 bases and J dropped 7; count of bases not matched to a gene: 9. The germline V gene encodes CDR1 MDHEN and CDR2 SYDVKM. This CDR3 is 15 amino acids long. The CDR3 protein is CASRTLQGANGELFF. CDR3 nucleotides: TGTGCCAGCAGGACCTTACAGGGGGCGAACGGGGAGCTGTTTTTT.

The chain is built from TRBV10-3 and TRBJ2-2, with D possibly TRBD2 on 6 matching bases. V was clipped by 10 bases and J by 5 bases, with 20 bases between them. Germline V lookup: CDR1 ENHRY, CDR2 SYGVKD. The CDR3 consists of 15 residues. CDR3 residues: CATQVGLQETGELFF. CDR3 nucleotide sequence: TGTGCCACCCAGGTGGGACTGCAAGAAACCGGGGAGCTGTTTTTT.

J is TRBJ2-5 and V is TRBV18, with TRBD1 matching 7 bases. CDR1 and CDR2 (germline): KGHSH, LQKENI. V was pared by 3 bases and J by 3 bases, with 4 bases of the junction left unmatched. The CDR3 consists of 14 residues. CDR3 protein: CASSPETGKETQYF. The CDR3 coding sequence is TGTGCCAGCTCACCCGAGACAGGGAAAGAGACCCAGTACTTC.

This clone was seen a few times. V gene TRBV27 combines with J gene TRBJ2-7, with D possibly being TRBD1 (6 bases). V was trimmed by 5 bases and J by 1 base, leaving 15 bases between them. The CDR3 covers 15 residues. Germline V gene lookup returns CDR1 MNHEY and CDR2 SMNVEV (reference sequence). The CDR3 DNA sequence: TGTGCCAGCAGTAAGGAAACAGGGCCTTCCTACGAGCAGTACTTC. Its translation: CASSKETGPSYEQYF.

This clone was counted a single time. The chain couples TRBV30 to TRBJ2-3; no definite D call. V lost 0 bases, J lost 3 bases, and 7 bases lay in between. The CDR3 spans 13 residues. The germline V gene encodes CDR1 GTSNPN and CDR2 SVGIG (reference sequence). The CDR3 spells CAWSVMGTDTQYF. The CDR3 DNA follows: TGTGCCTGGAGTGTTATGGGGACAGATACGCAGTATTTT.

This clone was found many times. The DNA for the CDR3 is TGCAGCGTTAGGTGGGACTACGAGCAGTACTTC. This codes for CSVRWDYEQYF. This sequence joins TRBV29-1 and TRBJ2-7; D uncertain. V gave up 5 bases and J gave up 3 bases, with 8 bases separating them. CDR1 is SQVTM, CDR2 ANQGSEA, per germline. CDR3 length equals 11 residues.

The chain recombines TRBV9 with TRBJ2-7; tentatively, D is TRBD2 (6 bases). The CDR3 contains 16 residues. V was shortened by 0 bases and J by 7 bases, with 20 bases between the two germline ends. Germline V lookup: CDR1 SGDLS, CDR2 YYNGEE. In nucleotides, the CDR3 is TGTGCCAGCAGCGTAGGGTCGGATAGGGCAGGGAGGGAGCAGTACTTC. Residues: CASSVGSDRAGREQYF.

The J gene is TRBJ1-2, the V gene TRBV9, with D possibly being TRBD1 (5 bases). The CDR3 is 14 residues long. Germline CDR1 and CDR2: SGDLS and YYNGEE. Trimming removed 0 bases at V and 5 bases at J, with 11 bases between. CDR3 loop: CASSVVGTAYGYTF. As DNA, the CDR3 is TGTGCCAGCAGCGTAGTTGGGACGGCTTATGGCTACACCTTC.

The gene calls are TRBV7-8 and TRBJ2-3; D might be TRBD1 (6 bases). The germline V gene has CDR1 SGHVS and CDR2 FQNEAQ. CDR3 size: 15 residues. Trimming left V 5 bases short and J 1 base short, with 13 bases between. CDR3 residues: CASSTTGSRTDTQYF. Here the CDR3 DNA reads TGTGCCAGCAGCACGACAGGTTCCCGCACAGATACGCAGTATTTT.

This clone was seen just once. The chain is built from TRBV19 and TRBJ1-1, with D possibly matching TRBD1 (5 bases). CDR3 size: 11 residues. CDR1 is LNHDA, CDR2 SQIVND, per germline (reference sequence). V dropped 6 bases and J dropped 9 bases, with 11 bases sitting between them. This CDR3 reads CASRDTLKAFF. In DNA form, the CDR3 reads TGTGCCAGTAGGGACACGCTGAAAGCTTTCTTT. Drawing the rest from reference TRBV19 and TRBJ1-1, the complete variable domain is DGGITQSPKYLFRKEGQNVTLSCEQNLNHDAMYWYRQDPGQGLRLIYYSQIVNDFQKGDIAEGYSVSREKKESFPLTVTSAQKNPTAFYLCASRDTLKAFFGQGTRLTVV.

The chain combines TRBV7-9 with TRBJ2-3, with D unclear. The CDR3 sequence is 12 residues long. Germline values: CDR1 SEHNR, CDR2 FQNEAQ (reference sequence). V was clipped by 3 bases and J by 4 bases, with 5 bases between them. The CDR3 spells CASSFESDTQYF. The CDR3, as DNA: TGTGCCAGCAGCTTCGAATCAGATACGCAGTATTTT.

The rearrangement joins TRBV2 to TRBJ1-5, with 7 bases matching TRBD1. This CDR3 region has 14 residues. V dropped 6 bases and J dropped 9; count of bases not matched to a gene: 11. CDR1 and CDR2 from the germline V gene are SNHLY and FYNNEI. The CDR3, as DNA: TGTGCCAGCAGGAGCACAGGGGTAGAGCGGCCCCAGCATTTT. It specifies CASRSTGVERPQHF.

The chain is built from TRBV28 and TRBJ1-2; D gene ambiguous. The V end lost 5 bases, the J end lost 4 bases, and 14 bases lay between the germline ends. Germline V gives CDR1 MDHEN, CDR2 SYDVKM. This CDR3 is 14 amino acids long. This CDR3 reads CASSGEGTIYGYTF. As DNA, the CDR3 is TGTGCCAGCAGTGGGGAGGGAACCATCTATGGCTACACCTTC.

The table lists this clone with a few counts. V usage is TRBV6-5 and J usage is TRBJ1-2; possible D gene TRBD1, 6 bases. The CDR3 totals 13 residues. Trimming took 5 bases from V and 14 from J, leaving 21 bases between them. The germline V gene encodes CDR1 MNHEY and CDR2 SVGAGI. CDR3 nucleotides: TGTGCCAGCAGTAACCCGCCGGACAGCAAAGGGACCTTC. This codes for CASSNPPDSKGTF.